This T cell receptor (beta chain) was recorded in a study of T cells after somatic rescue of genetic block. The CDR3 extends over 15 amino acids. V lost 1 base to trimming and J lost 4 bases, with 11 bases between them. From germline, CDR1 is LGHNA and CDR2 YSLEER. Data came from immunoSEQ multiplex PCR; TCRdb stores just in-frame clones and leaves some out. The table has tens of thousands of clones, around 90% seen once. The V call is TRBV4-3, the J call TRBJ1-5, with D possibly being TRBD1 (5 bases). The sample was peripheral blood mononuclear cells (PBMCs). The receptor comes from a man aged 35 to 55. CDR3 residues: CASSQARQLNQPQHF. The CDR3 DNA is TGCGCCAGCAGCCAAGCTCGACAGTTGAATCAGCCCCAGCATTTT.